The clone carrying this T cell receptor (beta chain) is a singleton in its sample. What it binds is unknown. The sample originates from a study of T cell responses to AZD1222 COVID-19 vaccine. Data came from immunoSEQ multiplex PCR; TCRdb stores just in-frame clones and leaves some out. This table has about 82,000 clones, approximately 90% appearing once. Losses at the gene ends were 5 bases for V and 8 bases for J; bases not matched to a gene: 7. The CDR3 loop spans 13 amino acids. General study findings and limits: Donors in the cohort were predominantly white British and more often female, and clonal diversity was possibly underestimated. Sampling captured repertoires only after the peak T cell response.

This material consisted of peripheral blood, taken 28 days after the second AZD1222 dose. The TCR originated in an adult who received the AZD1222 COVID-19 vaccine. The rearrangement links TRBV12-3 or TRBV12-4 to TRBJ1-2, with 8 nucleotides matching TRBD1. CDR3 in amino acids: CASSTDRGRGYTF. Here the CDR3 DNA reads TGTGCCAGCAGTACAGACAGGGGAAGGGGCTACACCTTC.